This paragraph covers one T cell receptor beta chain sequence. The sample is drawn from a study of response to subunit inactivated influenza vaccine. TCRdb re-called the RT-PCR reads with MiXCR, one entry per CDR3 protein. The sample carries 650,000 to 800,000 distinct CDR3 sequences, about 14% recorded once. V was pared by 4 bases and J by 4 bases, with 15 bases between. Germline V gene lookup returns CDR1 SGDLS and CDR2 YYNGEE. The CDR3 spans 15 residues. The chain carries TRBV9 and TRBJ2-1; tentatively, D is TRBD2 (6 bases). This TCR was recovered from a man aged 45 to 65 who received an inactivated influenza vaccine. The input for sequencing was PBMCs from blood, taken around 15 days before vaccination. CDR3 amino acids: CASSLEASAYNEQFF. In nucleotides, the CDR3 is TGTGCCAGCAGCCTAGAGGCTAGCGCTTACAATGAGCAGTTCTTC.